The rows below give T cell receptor beta chains drawn from one sample of a study of technical replicates of blood from several donors. Profiled with immunoSEQ multiplex PCR; TCRdb holds only in-frame clones, not every one. Among 65,000 to 95,000 clones listed, approximately 86% were seen once. What was sequenced was PBMCs. The receptor set was obtained from a human donor in good health. Some clones in this sample may be carry-over from other donors' samples. CDR3s include the opening cysteine and the closing phenylalanine or tryptophan. A D gene is named only where the DNA matches it firmly. Part of the rows lack a size; the others show once, few, many or a class for expanded clones.

d_call	clone_size	v_call	j_call	cdr3_nt	cdr3_aa
TRBD1	NA	TRBV4-1	TRBJ2-5	TGCGCCAGCAGCCGATTAAGTGGACAGGGGGTCCAAGAGACCCAGTACTTC	CASSRLSGQGVQETQYF
NA	NA	TRBV7-2	TRBJ2-7	TGTGCCAGCAGCTTAGATCGGGAGCAGTACTTC	CASSLDREQYF
NA	NA	TRBV27	TRBJ1-6	TGTGCCAGCAGTTTATCAGTTCTCACTCGTAATTCACCCCTCCACTTT	CASSLSVLTRNSPLHF
TRBD1	NA	TRBV30	TRBJ1-5	TGTGCCTGGAGTACGGGACAGGGGGGAAATCAGCCCCAGCATTTT	CAWSTGQGGNQPQHF
NA	NA	TRBV5-1	TRBJ2-7	TGCGCCAGCAGCATGGACAGTGGTTCCTACGAGCAGTACTTC	CASSMDSGSYEQYF
NA	NA	TRBV18	TRBJ2-2	TGTGCCAGCTCCTTCGGGAGAGCGCCTTCCCAGCCCGGGGAGCTGTTTTTT	CASSFGRAPSQPGELFF
TRBD2	NA	TRBV5-4	TRBJ2-1	TGTGCCAGCAGCCGGACTAGCGGGGGGTCCAGCTCCTACAATGAGCAGTTCTTC	CASSRTSGGSSSYNEQFF
TRBD1	NA	TRBV6-5	TRBJ2-5	TGTGCCAGCAGTAACAGGGACAGGGGGACTGAGACCCAGTACTTC	CASSNRDRGTETQYF
NA	NA	TRBV10-1	TRBJ2-3	TGCGCCAGCAGTGCAGCCTGCGGGGGCACAGATACGCAGTATTTT	CASSAACGGTDTQYF
TRBD1	NA	TRBV10-3	TRBJ1-2	TGTGCCATCAGCAGAGACAGGGTGGGACGTGGGGCTAACTATGGCTACACCTTC	CAISRDRVGRGANYGYTF
TRBD1	NA	TRBV7-3	TRBJ2-1	TGTGCCAGCAGCTTAGACAGGGGCAACAATGAGCAGTTCTTC	CASSLDRGNNEQFF
NA	NA	TRBV7-2	TRBJ2-7	TGTGCCAGCAGCAGGATCGGGAGTTCCTACGAGCAGTACTTC	CASSRIGSSYEQYF
NA	NA	TRBV6-4	TRBJ2-2	TGTGCCAGCAGTGACCTAAACACCGGGGAGCTGTTTTTT	CASSDLNTGELFF
NA	NA	TRBV4-2	TRBJ2-2	TGTGCCAGCAGCCAAGACGAACTAGTAAGCGGGGAGCTGTTTTTT	CASSQDELVSGELFF
NA	NA	TRBV9	TRBJ1-1	TGTGCCAGCGGTGACCCGACAGCGAACACTGAAGCTTTCTTT	CASGDPTANTEAFF
NA	NA	TRBV4-3	TRBJ1-4	TGCGCCAGCAGCCAAAACCAGGGGGAAAAACTGTTTTTT	CASSQNQGEKLFF
NA	NA	TRBV5-1	TRBJ1-1	TGCGCCAGCAGCTTGGACCCGGGGCGGGGGAACACTGAAGCTTTCTTT	CASSLDPGRGNTEAFF
TRBD2	NA	TRBV30	TRBJ2-2	TGTGCCTGGAGTCTCGGACTAGCGGGGAACACCGGGGAGCTGTTTTTT	CAWSLGLAGNTGELFF
TRBD1	NA	TRBV6-1	TRBJ2-7	TGTGCCAGCAGTGAGAACCGGGACAGCTACGAGCAGTACTTC	CASSENRDSYEQYF
TRBD2	once	TRBV29-1	TRBJ2-1	TGCAGCGCAAGCGGGAGTGGAAACAATGAGCAGTTCTTC	CSASGSGNNEQFF